The present entry profiles one TCR beta chain with its context. The CDR3 consists of 13 residues. Germline V gene lookup returns CDR1 DFQATT and CDR2 SNEGSKA (reference sequence). The V gene lost 6 bases and the J gene lost 2 bases, with 14 bases spanning the gap. This sample was taken from a study of blood T cell repertoires in COVID-19. Repertoires were generated with immunoSEQ multiplex PCR, while TCRdb's copy carries only in-frame clones and drops some. The profile shows approximately 220,000 clones, 75% to 90% of them singletons. This rearrangement joins TRBV20-1 to TRBJ2-7, with a tentative D call TRBD1 (5 bases). Sequenced sample: PBMCs or T cells enriched from blood (not recorded which). This clonotype originated in a woman in her forties with acute COVID-19. The CDR3 DNA is TGCAGTGCCAGTGACGGACAAACCTACGAGCAGTACTTC. Amino acid sequence: CSASDGQTYEQYF.